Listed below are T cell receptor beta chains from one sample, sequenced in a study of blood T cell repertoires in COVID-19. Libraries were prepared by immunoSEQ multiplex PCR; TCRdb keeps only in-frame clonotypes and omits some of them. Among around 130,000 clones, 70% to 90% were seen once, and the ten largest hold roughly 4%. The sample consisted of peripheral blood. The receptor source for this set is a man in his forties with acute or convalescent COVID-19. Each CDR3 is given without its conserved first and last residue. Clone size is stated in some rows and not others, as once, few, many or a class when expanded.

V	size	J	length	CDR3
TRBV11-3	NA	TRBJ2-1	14	ASSSRDSGGSGEQF
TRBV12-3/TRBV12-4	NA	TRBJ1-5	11	ASSWSSNQPQH
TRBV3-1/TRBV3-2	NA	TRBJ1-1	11	ASSRNRVGLSF
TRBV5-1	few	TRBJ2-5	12	ASSYSGGDETQY
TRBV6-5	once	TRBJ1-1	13	ASRDVAGAKTEAF
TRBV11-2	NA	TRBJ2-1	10	ASSQNYNEQF
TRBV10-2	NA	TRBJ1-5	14	ASTPGRDRSNQPQH
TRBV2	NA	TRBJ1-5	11	ASRGRNNQPQH
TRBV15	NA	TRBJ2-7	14	ATSRAGTGNSYEQY
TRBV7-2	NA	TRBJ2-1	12	ASSKTSGVHEQF
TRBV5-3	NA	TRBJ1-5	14	ARSQNRGRLRQPQH
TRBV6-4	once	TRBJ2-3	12	ASSDSRRTDTQY
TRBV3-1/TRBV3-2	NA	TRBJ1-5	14	ASSQDRGGSNQPQH
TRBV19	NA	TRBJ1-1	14	ASSRLDGLMNTEAF
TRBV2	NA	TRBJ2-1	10	ASSETSNEQF
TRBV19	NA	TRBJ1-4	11	AGNRGWGEKLF
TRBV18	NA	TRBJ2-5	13	ASSPIASGQETQY
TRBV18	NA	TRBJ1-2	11	ASSPSGNYGYT
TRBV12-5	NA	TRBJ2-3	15	ASGFQTGTSGTDTQY
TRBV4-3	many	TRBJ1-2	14	ASSQVLGGLGYGYT
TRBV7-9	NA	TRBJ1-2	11	ASSLAAGNGYT
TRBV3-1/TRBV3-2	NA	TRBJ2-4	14	ASSQERLLAKNIQY
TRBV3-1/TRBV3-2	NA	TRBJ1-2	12	ASSPGPENYGYT
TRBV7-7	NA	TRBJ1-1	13	ASSPLARENTEAF
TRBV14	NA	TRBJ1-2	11	ASSPGLYYGYT
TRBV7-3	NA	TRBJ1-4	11	ASSLSTGGKLF
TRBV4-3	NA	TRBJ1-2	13	ASSQSPGISYGYT
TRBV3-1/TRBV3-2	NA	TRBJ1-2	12	ASSQERDRVGYT
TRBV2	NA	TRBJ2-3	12	ASIRGGATDTQY
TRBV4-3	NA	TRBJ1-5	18	ASSQDPDRGARVVNQPQH
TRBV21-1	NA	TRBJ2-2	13	ASSTYRGHTGELF
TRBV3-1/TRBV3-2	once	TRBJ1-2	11	ASKEPGGSGYT
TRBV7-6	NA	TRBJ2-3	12	ASSRDRGTDTQY
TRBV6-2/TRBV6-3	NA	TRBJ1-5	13	ASSYWGDSNQPQH
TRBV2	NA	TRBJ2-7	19	ASRETRDRGVVGLPSYEQY
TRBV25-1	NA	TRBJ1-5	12	ASSSGGWNQPQH
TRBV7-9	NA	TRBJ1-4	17	ASSSGRDRGGQLSWKLF
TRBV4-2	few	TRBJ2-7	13	ASSVERESSYEQY
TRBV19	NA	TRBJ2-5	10	ASSIRGETQY
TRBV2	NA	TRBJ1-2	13	ASREGGQGFWGYT
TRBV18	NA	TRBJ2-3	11	ASSPSEAHTQY
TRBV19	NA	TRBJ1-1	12	ASSIDSRNTEAF
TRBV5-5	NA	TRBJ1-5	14	ASRPLEGTWGQPQH
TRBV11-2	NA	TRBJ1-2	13	ASSLDYRTDYGYT
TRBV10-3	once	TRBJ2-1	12	AISEKGAPVEQF
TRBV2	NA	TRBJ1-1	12	ASNTNRGGTEAF
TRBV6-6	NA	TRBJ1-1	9	ASKHETEAF
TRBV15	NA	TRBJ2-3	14	ATSRDPPGSTDTQY
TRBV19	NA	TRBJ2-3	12	ASSMDRYTDTQY
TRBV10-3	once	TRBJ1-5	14	AISESAGGPNQPQH
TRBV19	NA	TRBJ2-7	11	ASSIRDSHEQY
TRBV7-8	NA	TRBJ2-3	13	ASSLREGGTDTQY